The clone carrying this T cell receptor (beta chain) qualifies as medium-sized. Its antigen is unidentified. This entry is derived from a study of neoadjuvant anti-PD-1 for oral cavity cancer. Per germline, CDR1 SEHNR and CDR2 FQNEAQ (reference sequence). The CDR3 spans 14 residues. J gave up 8 bases and V 5 bases, and 5 bases lay outside the gene matches. The study's findings and limits: Expansion of preexisting intratumoral clones was suggested to aid response.

Time point meaning: after neoadjuvant nivolumab, at surgical resection. Measured with immunoSEQ multiplex PCR; TCRdb has only the in-frame clones, and not every one. The sample contains approximately 15,000 clones, 40% of which appear only once. The chain couples TRBV7-9 to TRBJ1-4; 10 bases are shared with TRBD1. This specimen was tumor tissue, taken after nivolumab (anti-PD-1) treatment. This TCR was recovered from a person between 40 and 79 years old with oral cavity squamous cell carcinoma. The CDR3 spells CASSPGQGVEKLFF. The CDR3 coding sequence is TGTGCCAGCAGCCCAGGACAGGGGGTGGAAAAACTGTTTTTT.